The sequence of this T cell receptor (beta chain) was determined in a study of CD8+CD57+ T cells in acquired aplastic anemia. Looking at the study overall: On average, sorted CD4+ and CD8+ cells gave 3 to 4 ug of DNA. Regarding the study as a whole: Patients and controls shared twenty-nine CD8+ CDR3 sequences. Researchers reported that CD8+ Simpson's diversity was not significantly different in patients versus controls.

According to the study, genomic DNA was the template for TCR beta VDJ and CDR3 profiling. Each CDR3 protein is one row after TCRdb ran MiXCR on the reads. The data show 200,000 or so distinct CDR3 sequences, around three fifths seen once. At least ten counts were recorded for this clonotype. As yet, its antigen is unknown. The sample comprised sorted CD4+, CD8+, or CD8+CD57+ T cells (not recorded which) from PBMCs. The sequence came from a human donor with severe aplastic anemia or a healthy control (not recorded which).

This chain's CDR3 is CASSFLGGEEYF. The DNA for the CDR3 is TGTGCCAGCAGCTTTCTGGGAGGAGAAGAGTACTTC. The chain recombines TRBV7-9 with TRBJ2-4; weak D call: TRBD2 (6 bases). Trimming took 3 bases from V and 14 from J, leaving 14 bases between them. CDR3 length: 12 residues. Germline V gives CDR1 SEHNR, CDR2 FQNEAQ (reference sequence).